One TCR beta chain is described in this entry. Its antigen remains unidentified. Unmatched junction bases numbered 10, after V lost 4 bases and J lost 6 bases. The CDR3 is 16 residues long. Per the germline V gene, CDR1 is SGHRS and CDR2 is YFSETQ. Together with a sample-barcoded 5' primer, a J-beta primer mix was included in a second PCR lasting roughly 6 to 12 cycles. From the 5' RACE reads, TCRdb called clonotypes with MiXCR, one entry per CDR3 protein. Of some 1.6 million distinct CDR3 sequences in the sample, 30% to 35% were seen once. Peripheral blood from each donor was collected in a volume of about 10 milliliters. The sample comes from a study of blood T cells in healthy people across ages. Study outcomes and limitations: For the donors, CMV status was unknown and possibly confounded expanded clonotype changes.

The sequenced material came from blood. This clonotype was sampled from a woman in her twenties or thirties in good health. The V call is TRBV5-1, the J call TRBJ2-3; the match to TRBD1 covers 11 bases. CDR3 protein: CASSLPGQGASDTQYF. The CDR3, as DNA: TGCGCCAGCAGCCTCCCCGGACAGGGGGCGTCGGATACGCAGTATTTT.